Listed below are T cell receptor beta chains from one sample, sequenced in a study of blood T cell repertoires in COVID-19. The repertoire was sequenced with immunoSEQ multiplex PCR; TCRdb's copy has only in-frame clones and lacks some. Of about 56,000 clones listed, roughly 84% were seen once; the top ten hold 15% to 20%. The sample was peripheral blood. All receptors come from a man aged 55-75 years with COVID-19, enrolled during active disease. The CDR3 runs from the conserved cysteine through the conserved F or W. A D gene is named only where the DNA matches it firmly. The size entry is marked missing in some rows and otherwise reads once, few, many or a size class.

clone size	V gene	J gene	D gene	CDR3 DNA	CDR3 protein
NA	TRBV5-1	TRBJ1-4	NA	TGCGCCAGCAGCTTGGAAGGGGTTTCATCTAGTGAAAAACTGTTTTTT	CASSLEGVSSSEKLFF
NA	TRBV19	TRBJ1-5	TRBD1	TGTGCCAGTAGTATAGTGACAGGGGGTTATGGTCAGCCCCAGCATTTT	CASSIVTGGYGQPQHF
NA	TRBV5-4	TRBJ2-7	NA	TGTGCCAGCAGCGTAGACAATTCCTACGAGCAGTACTTC	CASSVDNSYEQYF
NA	TRBV28	TRBJ2-1	TRBD2	TGTGCCAGCAGTGCTCCGGGACTAGCGGTATACAATGAGCAGTTCTTC	CASSAPGLAVYNEQFF
once	TRBV5-1	TRBJ2-5	TRBD2	TGCGCCAGCATGGGACTAGCGGATCAAGAGACCCAGTACTTC	CASMGLADQETQYF
NA	TRBV28	TRBJ1-5	TRBD1	TGTGCCAGCAGTCCTCACCGGGACAGGAGTCAGCCCCAGCATTTT	CASSPHRDRSQPQHF
NA	TRBV6-5	TRBJ1-2	TRBD1	TGTGCCAGCAGGCCCGCGGGACAGGGGGTTGATGGCTACACCTTC	CASRPAGQGVDGYTF
NA	TRBV5-5	TRBJ1-1	NA	TGTGCCAGCAGCTTTGACACTCACGGCACTGAAGCTTTCTTT	CASSFDTHGTEAFF
NA	TRBV2	TRBJ2-1	NA	TGTGCCAGCAAGGGCGGGGACGGCGATGAGCAGTTCTTC	CASKGGDGDEQFF
NA	TRBV29-1	TRBJ2-2	TRBD2	TGCAGCGTTAGACTAGCGGGAGTAGCCGGGGAGCTGTTTTTT	CSVRLAGVAGELFF
few	TRBV7-3	TRBJ2-3	TRBD2	TGTGCCAGCAGCTTATCGGGACTAGCAGATACGCAGTATTTT	CASSLSGLADTQYF
NA	TRBV5-1	TRBJ2-2	TRBD2	TGCGCCAGCAGCTTGGCTCTGACTAGCGGGAGGGGGAACACCGGGGAGCTGTTTTTT	CASSLALTSGRGNTGELFF
once	TRBV20-1	TRBJ1-2	NA	TGCAGTGCTAGTGCCCCTATGGGGGAGGCCTATGGCTACACCTTC	CSASAPMGEAYGYTF
NA	TRBV7-9	TRBJ1-2	NA	TGTGCCAGCAGCTTTAGGGGGTTAGACTATGGCTACACCTTC	CASSFRGLDYGYTF
NA	TRBV2	TRBJ2-3	TRBD2	TGTGCCAGCAGTGTGTCTAGCGGGGGTTATACCCCTAGCACAGATACGCAGTATTTT	CASSVSSGGYTPSTDTQYF
NA	TRBV6-1	TRBJ2-1	TRBD2	TGTGCCAGCAGTGAAGGGTCTAGCGGGAGCAATGAGCAGTTCTTC	CASSEGSSGSNEQFF
NA	TRBV5-4	TRBJ2-7	TRBD1	TGTGCCAGCAGCTCAGGGGGAGAGAGTTCCTACGAGCAGTACTTC	CASSSGGESSYEQYF
NA	TRBV19	TRBJ2-1	TRBD2	TGTGCCAGTAGTAGATCGGGACTAGCGGAATACAATGAGCAGTTCTTC	CASSRSGLAEYNEQFF
NA	TRBV2	TRBJ1-4	NA	TGTGCCAGCAGTGACTTCTCAGGGGCAGGTGAAAAACTGTTTTTT	CASSDFSGAGEKLFF
NA	TRBV6-6	TRBJ1-1	TRBD1	TGTGCCAGCAGTCCCGGGACAGGGTTGGGGGCGAGCACTGAAGCTTTCTTT	CASSPGTGLGASTEAFF
NA	TRBV6-1	TRBJ2-1	NA	TGTGCCAGCAGGTCGACAGTAGATGAGCAGTTCTTC	CASRSTVDEQFF
NA	TRBV5-1	TRBJ2-3	NA	TGCGCCAGCAGCTTGGCGGGACAACGCACAGATACGCAGTATTTT	CASSLAGQRTDTQYF
NA	TRBV7-9	TRBJ1-5	TRBD1	TGTGCCAGCAGCGAGGGGACAGGGCCTCAGCCCCAGCATTTT	CASSEGTGPQPQHF
NA	TRBV30	TRBJ2-2	NA	TGTGCCTGGAGTAACCAGGTTGGGACCGGGGAGCTGTTTTTT	CAWSNQVGTGELFF
NA	TRBV24-1	TRBJ2-1	NA	TGTGCCACCAGTGATTTGACGAGGTCCTACAATGAGCAGTTCTTC	CATSDLTRSYNEQFF
NA	TRBV9	TRBJ2-5	TRBD2	TGTGCCAGCAGCGCCAAGGGTAGGGCTAGCGGCCAAGAGACCCAGTACTTC	CASSAKGRASGQETQYF
NA	TRBV19	TRBJ2-3	NA	TGTGCCAGTAGTAAGACCCAGCGGATATCTCAAGATACGCAGTATTTT	CASSKTQRISQDTQYF
NA	TRBV2	TRBJ1-1	TRBD1	TGTGCCAGCAGTGAAGCGCAGGACAGGGGGACTGAAGCTTTCTTT	CASSEAQDRGTEAFF
NA	TRBV25-1	TRBJ2-7	TRBD1	TGTGCCAGCAGTGCCCAGGGGGCTTGGCACGAGCAGTACTTC	CASSAQGAWHEQYF
once	TRBV3-1/TRBV3-2	TRBJ1-6	NA	TGTGCCAGCAGCCAAGTAGGAGTGCGGAATTCACCCCTCCACTTT	CASSQVGVRNSPLHF
once	TRBV6-5	TRBJ1-1	NA	TGTGCCAGCAGTTACTTAGGGGTAATTAGCTCTGAAGCTTTCTTT	CASSYLGVISSEAFF
NA	TRBV6-5	TRBJ2-5	NA	TGTGCCAGCAAGAGGACGGCAGGGGAGACCCAGTACTTC	CASKRTAGETQYF
few	TRBV18	TRBJ1-6	NA	TGTGCCAGCTCACCACCCGTCTCCGATTCACCCCTCCACTTT	CASSPPVSDSPLHF
NA	TRBV12-3/TRBV12-4	TRBJ1-1	TRBD1	TGTGCCAGCAGTTCGGACAGGCGGGAGGTGGCTTTCTTT	CASSSDRREVAFF
NA	TRBV28	TRBJ1-5	NA	TGTGCCAGCACCTCGACAGACAACAATCAGCCCCAGCATTTT	CASTSTDNNQPQHF
NA	TRBV6-8	TRBJ1-2	NA	TGTGCCAGCAGTTATCAACAGGACCCAACTTATGGCTACACCTTC	CASSYQQDPTYGYTF
NA	TRBV6-5	TRBJ2-3	TRBD1	TGTGCCGTAAACCGGGACAGGGGCAGGACAGATACGCAGTATTTT	CAVNRDRGRTDTQYF
NA	TRBV7-6	TRBJ2-2	TRBD1	TGTGCCAGCAGCTTACCCTTAGGACAGGGCACCTCGAACACCGGGGAGCTGTTTTTT	CASSLPLGQGTSNTGELFF
NA	TRBV2	TRBJ1-5	NA	TGTGCCAGCAGTGAAGAATGGGGCGGGGTCCAGCCCCAGCATTTT	CASSEEWGGVQPQHF
NA	TRBV9	TRBJ1-6	TRBD1	TGTGCCAGCAGCTTAGACCGGGGACAGGATTCACCCCTCCACTTT	CASSLDRGQDSPLHF
NA	TRBV28	TRBJ2-6	TRBD1	TGTGCCAGCAGTCCGGACAGGTCCCCTGGGGCCAACGTCCTGACTTTC	CASSPDRSPGANVLTF
NA	TRBV7-9	TRBJ2-5	TRBD1	TGTGCCAGCAGCGCCCGGGACAGGGTGGGGGAGACCCAGTACTTC	CASSARDRVGETQYF
NA	TRBV5-1	TRBJ2-3	NA	TGCGCCAGCAGCTTGGGGGAGCTTTATGATACGCAGTATTTT	CASSLGELYDTQYF
NA	TRBV30	TRBJ2-2	NA	TGTGCCTGGCAAGACATGACTAGTTACGGGGAGCTGTTTTTT	CAWQDMTSYGELFF
once	TRBV5-1	TRBJ1-6	TRBD1	TGCGCCAGCAGCCATGGGACAGACCCCTATAATTCACCCCTCCACTTT	CASSHGTDPYNSPLHF
NA	TRBV7-9	TRBJ1-2	NA	TGTGCCAGCAGCTTAGTGATCAGGGTAGGAGGCTACACCTTC	CASSLVIRVGGYTF
NA	TRBV6-1	TRBJ1-3	TRBD1	TGTGCCAGCAGTGGTTATTTTCCGGGACAGGGTTCCTCTGGGAAACTCACCATATATTTT	CASSGYFPGQGSSGKLTIYF
NA	TRBV5-5	TRBJ1-1	NA	TGTGCCAGCAGCTTGGGGGGGCGGAACACTGAAGCTTTCTTT	CASSLGGRNTEAFF
NA	TRBV7-6	TRBJ2-4	NA	TGTGCCAGCAGCTTAGGGGCCTTGCGGGGTGGCAAAAACATTCAGTACTTC	CASSLGALRGGKNIQYF
NA	TRBV6-5	TRBJ1-2	TRBD1	TGTGCCAGCAGTCCCGGACAGGGTGACTATGGCTACACCTTC	CASSPGQGDYGYTF
NA	TRBV2	TRBJ1-4	TRBD1	TGTGCCAGCAGTGGGGGACAGGATGCAACTAATGAAAAACTGTTTTTT	CASSGGQDATNEKLFF